This T cell receptor beta chain was documented in a study of cytomegalovirus exposure and HLA in healthy donors. General study points: As a later analysis revealed, most CMV-associated TCR beta chains appeared HLA-restricted. Some V segments (TRBV6-2 and TRBV6-3 among them) were excluded as indistinguishable.

There are 15 residues in the CDR3. Germline assignment: CDR1 SEHNR and CDR2 FQNEAQ (reference sequence). The V end lost 5 bases, the J end lost 2 bases, and 15 bases lay between the germline ends. Notes on this clone: Its antigen is not known.

PCR was performed using 60 Vbeta and 13 Jbeta primers. Clones were read by immunoSEQ multiplex PCR, and TCRdb kept only the in-frame ones, dropping some. This table has about 170,000 clones, around three quarters appearing once. Sequenced sample: PBMCs. This clonotype was obtained from a woman aged 25-40 years in good health and CMV-seropositive. V is TRBV7-9 and J is TRBJ1-1; D uncertain. The CDR3 loop reads CASSPRSTGNTEAFF. The DNA of the CDR3 is TGTGCCAGCAGCCCGAGAAGTACGGGAAACACTGAAGCTTTCTTT.